This T cell receptor beta chain originates from a study of cytomegalovirus exposure and HLA in healthy donors. Across the study: From donors who were HLA-typed, an early data release held 65 million to 85 million unique TCRs.

About this clone itself: An end of the junction does not agree with germline; a read error may underlie this.

The PCR contained 60 Vbeta and 13 Jbeta primers. This table comes from immunoSEQ multiplex PCR, and its TCRdb copy is limited to in-frame clones, with some not included. The sample yields some 140,000 clones, 70% to 75% seen once. This receptor was obtained from a woman aged 40 to 50 in good health and CMV-seronegative. Sequenced: PBMCs.

The CDR3 protein is CAGSYLSSTDTQYF. The DNA for the CDR3 is TGTGCCGGCAGTTACCTGAGCAGCACAGATACGCAGTATTTT. V gene TRBV6-6 combines with J gene TRBJ2-3; D is undetermined. Germline V lookup: CDR1 MNHNY, CDR2 SVGAGI (reference sequence). The CDR3 is 14 residues long.